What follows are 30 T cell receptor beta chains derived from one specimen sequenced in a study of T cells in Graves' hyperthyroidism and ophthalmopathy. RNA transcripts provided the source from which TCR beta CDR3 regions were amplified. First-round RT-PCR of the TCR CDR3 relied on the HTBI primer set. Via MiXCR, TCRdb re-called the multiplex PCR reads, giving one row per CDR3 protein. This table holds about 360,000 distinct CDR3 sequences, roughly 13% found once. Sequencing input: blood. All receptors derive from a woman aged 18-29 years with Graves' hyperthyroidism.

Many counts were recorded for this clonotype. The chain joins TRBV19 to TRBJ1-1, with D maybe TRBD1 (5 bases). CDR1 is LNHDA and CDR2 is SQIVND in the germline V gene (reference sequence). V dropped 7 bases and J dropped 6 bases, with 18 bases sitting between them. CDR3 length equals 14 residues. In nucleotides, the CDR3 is TGTGCCAGTACCCTCGGGGGGTTTAGGGCTGAAGCTTTCTTT. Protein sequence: CASTLGGFRAEAFF.

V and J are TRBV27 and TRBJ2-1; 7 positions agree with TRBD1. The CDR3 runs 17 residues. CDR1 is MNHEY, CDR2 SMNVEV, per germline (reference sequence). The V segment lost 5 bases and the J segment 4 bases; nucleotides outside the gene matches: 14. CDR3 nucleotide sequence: TGTGCCAGCAGTATATTAGGGGAGACAGGGCTTTACAATGAGCAGTTCTTC. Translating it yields CASSILGETGLYNEQFF.

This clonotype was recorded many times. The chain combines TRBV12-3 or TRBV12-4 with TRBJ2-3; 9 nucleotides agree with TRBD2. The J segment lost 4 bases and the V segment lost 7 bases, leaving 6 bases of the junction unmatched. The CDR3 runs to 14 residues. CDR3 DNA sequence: TGTGCCAGCACCTTAGCGGGAGTGGCAGATACGCAGTATTTT. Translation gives CASTLAGVADTQYF.

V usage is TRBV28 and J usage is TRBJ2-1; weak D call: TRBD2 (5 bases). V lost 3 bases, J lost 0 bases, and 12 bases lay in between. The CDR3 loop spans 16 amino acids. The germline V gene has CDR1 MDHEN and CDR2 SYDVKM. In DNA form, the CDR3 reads TGTGCCAGCAGTTTCCAGACTATCTACTCCTACAATGAGCAGTTCTTC. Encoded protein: CASSFQTIYSYNEQFF.

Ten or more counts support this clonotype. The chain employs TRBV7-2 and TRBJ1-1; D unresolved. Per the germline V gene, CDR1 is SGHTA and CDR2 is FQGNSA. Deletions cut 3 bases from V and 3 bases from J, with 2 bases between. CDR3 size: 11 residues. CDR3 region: CASSFDTEAFF. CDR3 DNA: TGTGCCAGCAGCTTCGACACTGAAGCTTTCTTT. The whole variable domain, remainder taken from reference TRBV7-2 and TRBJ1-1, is GAGVSQSPSNKVTEKGKDVELRCDPISGHTALYWYRQSLGQGLEFLIYFQGNSAPDKSGLPSDRFSAERTGGSVSTLTIQRTQQEDSAVYLCASSFDTEAFFGQGTRLTVV.

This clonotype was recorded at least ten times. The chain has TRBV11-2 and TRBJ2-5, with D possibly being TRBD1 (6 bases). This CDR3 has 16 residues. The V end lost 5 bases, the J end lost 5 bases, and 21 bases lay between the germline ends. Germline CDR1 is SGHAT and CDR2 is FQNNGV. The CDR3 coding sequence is TGTGCCAGCAGCCGTCAGCCGGTGGGGGCCCAGGAGACCCAGTACTTC. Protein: CASSRQPVGAQETQYF.

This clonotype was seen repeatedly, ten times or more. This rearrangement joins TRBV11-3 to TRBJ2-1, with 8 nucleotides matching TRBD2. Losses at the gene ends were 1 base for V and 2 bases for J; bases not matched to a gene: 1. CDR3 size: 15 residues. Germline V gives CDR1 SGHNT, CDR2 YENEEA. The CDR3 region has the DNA TGTGCCAGCAGCTTAGGAGCGGGGGCCTACAATGAGCAGTTCTTC. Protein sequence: CASSLGAGAYNEQFF.

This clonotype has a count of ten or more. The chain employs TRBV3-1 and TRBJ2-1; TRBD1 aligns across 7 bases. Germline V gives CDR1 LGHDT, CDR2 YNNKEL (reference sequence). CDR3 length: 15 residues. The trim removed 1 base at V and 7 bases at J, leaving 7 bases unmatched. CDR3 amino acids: CASSQGGGAGNEQFF. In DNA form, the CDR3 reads TGTGCCAGCAGCCAAGGAGGGGGCGCTGGAAATGAGCAGTTCTTC.

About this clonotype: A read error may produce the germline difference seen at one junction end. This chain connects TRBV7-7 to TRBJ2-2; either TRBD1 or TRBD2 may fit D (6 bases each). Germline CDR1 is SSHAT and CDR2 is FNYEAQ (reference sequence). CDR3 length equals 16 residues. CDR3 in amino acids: CASSPRTGALSGELFF. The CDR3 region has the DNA TGTGCTAGCAGCCCCCGGACGGGGGCGCTGTCCGGGGAGCTGTTTTTT. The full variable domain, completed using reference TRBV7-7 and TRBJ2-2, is GAGVSQSPRYKVTKRGQDVTLRCDPISSHATLYWYQQALGQGPEFLTYFNYEAQPDKSGLPSDRFSAERPEGSISTLTIQRTEQRDSAMYRCASSPRTGALSGELFFGEGSRLTVL.

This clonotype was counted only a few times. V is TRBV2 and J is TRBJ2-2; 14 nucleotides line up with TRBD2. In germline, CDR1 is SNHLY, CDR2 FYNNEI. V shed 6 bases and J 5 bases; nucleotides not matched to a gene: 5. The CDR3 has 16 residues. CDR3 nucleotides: TGTGCCAGCAGATCGACTAGCGGGGGGGCGACCGGGGAGCTGTTTTTT. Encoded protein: CASRSTSGGATGELFF.

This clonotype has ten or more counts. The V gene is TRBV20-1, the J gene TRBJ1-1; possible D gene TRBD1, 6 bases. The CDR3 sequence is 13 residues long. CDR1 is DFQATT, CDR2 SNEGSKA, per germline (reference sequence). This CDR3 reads CSCRDKWNTEAFF. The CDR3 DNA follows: TGCAGCTGCCGGGACAAATGGAACACTGAAGCTTTCTTT.

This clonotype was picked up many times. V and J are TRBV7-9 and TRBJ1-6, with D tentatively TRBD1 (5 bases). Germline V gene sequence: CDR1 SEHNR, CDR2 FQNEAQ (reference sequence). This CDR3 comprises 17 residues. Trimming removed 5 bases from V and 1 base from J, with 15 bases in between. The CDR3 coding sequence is TGTGCCAGCAGCCCCGGAGGGGAGAGATCCTATAATTCACCCCTCCACTTT. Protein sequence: CASSPGGERSYNSPLHF.

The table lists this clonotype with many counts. CDR3: CSARQQGANTGELFF. CDR3 sequence (DNA): TGCAGTGCTAGACAGCAGGGCGCGAACACCGGGGAGCTGTTTTTT. The rearrangement uses TRBV20-1 and TRBJ2-2; D may be TRBD1 (5 bases). V lost 2 bases to trimming and J lost 0 bases, with 10 bases between them. The CDR3 has 15 amino acids. The germline V gene has CDR1 DFQATT and CDR2 SNEGSKA (reference sequence).

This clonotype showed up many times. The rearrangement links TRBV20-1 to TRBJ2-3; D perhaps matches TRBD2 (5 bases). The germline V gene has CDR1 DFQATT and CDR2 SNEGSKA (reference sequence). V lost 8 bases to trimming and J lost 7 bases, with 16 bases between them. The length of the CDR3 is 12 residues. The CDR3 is CSPQRPGNTQYF. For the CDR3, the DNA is TGCAGTCCCCAACGCCCGGGGAATACGCAGTATTTT.

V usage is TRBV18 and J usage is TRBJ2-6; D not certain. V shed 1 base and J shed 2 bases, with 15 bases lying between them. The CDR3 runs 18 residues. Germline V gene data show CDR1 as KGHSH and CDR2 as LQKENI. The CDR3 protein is CASSPRADKLTGANVLTF. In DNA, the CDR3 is TGTGCCAGCTCACCACGGGCAGATAAACTTACTGGGGCCAACGTCCTGACTTTC.

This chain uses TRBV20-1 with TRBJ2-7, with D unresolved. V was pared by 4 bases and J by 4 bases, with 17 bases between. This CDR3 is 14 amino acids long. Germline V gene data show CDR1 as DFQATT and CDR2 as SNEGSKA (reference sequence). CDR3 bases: TGCAGTGCTAAGTCCAACAGCGTCTCGTACGAGCAGTACTTC. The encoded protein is CSAKSNSVSYEQYF.

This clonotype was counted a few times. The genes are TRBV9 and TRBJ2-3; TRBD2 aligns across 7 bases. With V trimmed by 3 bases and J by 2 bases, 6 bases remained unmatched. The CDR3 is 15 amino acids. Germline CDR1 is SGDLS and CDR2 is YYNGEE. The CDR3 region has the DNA TGTGCCAGCAGCGCCGGACTAGTCCCCACAGATACGCAGTATTTT. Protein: CASSAGLVPTDTQYF.

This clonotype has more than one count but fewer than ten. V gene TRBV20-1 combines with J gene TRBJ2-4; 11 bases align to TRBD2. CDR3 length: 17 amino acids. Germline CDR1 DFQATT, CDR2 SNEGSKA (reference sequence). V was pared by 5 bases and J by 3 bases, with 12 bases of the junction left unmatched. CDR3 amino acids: CSAQPGLAEYIKNIQYF. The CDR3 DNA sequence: TGCAGTGCTCAACCGGGACTAGCGGAGTACATCAAAAACATTCAGTACTTC.

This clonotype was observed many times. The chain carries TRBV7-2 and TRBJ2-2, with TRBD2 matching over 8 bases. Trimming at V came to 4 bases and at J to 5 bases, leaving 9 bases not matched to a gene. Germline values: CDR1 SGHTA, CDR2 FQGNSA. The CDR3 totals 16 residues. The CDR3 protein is CASSSPGTRLTGELFF. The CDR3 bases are TGTGCCAGCAGCTCCCCCGGGACTAGATTAACCGGGGAGCTGTTTTTT. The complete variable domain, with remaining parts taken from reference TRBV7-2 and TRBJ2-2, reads GAGVSQSPSNKVTEKGKDVELRCDPISGHTALYWYRQSLGQGLEFLIYFQGNSAPDKSGLPSDRFSAERTGGSVSTLTIQRTQQEDSAVYLCASSSPGTRLTGELFFGEGSRLTVL.

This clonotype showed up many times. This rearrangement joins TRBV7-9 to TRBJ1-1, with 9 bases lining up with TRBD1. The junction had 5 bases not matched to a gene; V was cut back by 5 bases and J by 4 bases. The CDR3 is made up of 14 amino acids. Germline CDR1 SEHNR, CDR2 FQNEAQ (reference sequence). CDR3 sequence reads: CASSPQTGGTEAFF. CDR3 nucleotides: TGTGCCAGCAGCCCTCAGACAGGGGGCACTGAAGCTTTCTTT.

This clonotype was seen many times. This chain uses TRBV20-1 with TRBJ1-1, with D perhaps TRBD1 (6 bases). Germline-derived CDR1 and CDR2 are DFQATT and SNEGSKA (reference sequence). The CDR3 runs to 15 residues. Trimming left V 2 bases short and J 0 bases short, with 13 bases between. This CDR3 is CSARRGLSMNTEAFF. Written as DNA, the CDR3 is TGCAGTGCTAGAAGGGGGTTATCTATGAACACTGAAGCTTTCTTT.

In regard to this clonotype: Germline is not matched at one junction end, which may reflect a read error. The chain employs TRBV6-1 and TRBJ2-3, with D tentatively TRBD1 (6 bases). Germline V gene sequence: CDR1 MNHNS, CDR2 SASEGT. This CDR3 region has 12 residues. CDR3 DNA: TGTGCCACCAGTGCGGACAGAGATACGCAGTATTTT. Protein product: CATSADRDTQYF.

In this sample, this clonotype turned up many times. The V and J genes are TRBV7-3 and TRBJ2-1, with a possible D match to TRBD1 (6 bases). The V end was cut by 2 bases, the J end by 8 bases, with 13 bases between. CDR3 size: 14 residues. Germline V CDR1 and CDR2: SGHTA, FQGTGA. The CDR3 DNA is TGTGCCAGCAGCTTAGATGGGTGGACAGATGAGCAGTTCTTC. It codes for CASSLDGWTDEQFF.

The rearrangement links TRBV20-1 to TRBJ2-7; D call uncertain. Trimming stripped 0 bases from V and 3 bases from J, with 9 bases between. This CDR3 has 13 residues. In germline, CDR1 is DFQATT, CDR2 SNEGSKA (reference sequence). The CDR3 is CSARDLNLYEQYF. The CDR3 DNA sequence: TGCAGTGCTAGAGATCTGAACCTCTACGAGCAGTACTTC.

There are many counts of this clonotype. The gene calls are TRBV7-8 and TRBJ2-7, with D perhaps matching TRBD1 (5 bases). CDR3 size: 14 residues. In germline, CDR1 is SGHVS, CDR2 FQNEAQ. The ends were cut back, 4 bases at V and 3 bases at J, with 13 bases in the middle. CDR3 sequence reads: CASSSQGDLYEQYF. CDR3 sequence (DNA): TGTGCCAGCAGCTCCCAGGGCGACCTCTACGAGCAGTACTTC.

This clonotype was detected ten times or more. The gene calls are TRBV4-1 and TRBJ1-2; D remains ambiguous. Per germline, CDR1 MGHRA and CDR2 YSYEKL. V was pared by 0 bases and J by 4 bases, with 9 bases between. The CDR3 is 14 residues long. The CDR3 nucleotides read TGCGCCAGCAGCCAAGAGTCCAGAGTCTATGGCTACACCTTC. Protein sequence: CASSQESRVYGYTF.

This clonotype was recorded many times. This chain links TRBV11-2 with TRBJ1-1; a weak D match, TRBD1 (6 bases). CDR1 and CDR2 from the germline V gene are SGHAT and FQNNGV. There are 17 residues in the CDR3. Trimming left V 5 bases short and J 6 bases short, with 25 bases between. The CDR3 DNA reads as TGTGCCAGCAGCCCACCGTTGGGACACCGAACCTCTCCTGAAGCTTTCTTT. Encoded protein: CASSPPLGHRTSPEAFF.

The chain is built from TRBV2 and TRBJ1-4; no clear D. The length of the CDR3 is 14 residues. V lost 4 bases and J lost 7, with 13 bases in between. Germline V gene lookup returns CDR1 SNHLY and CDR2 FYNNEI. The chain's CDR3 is CASSGDNGVEKLFF. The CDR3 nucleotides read TGTGCCAGCAGTGGCGATAATGGGGTTGAAAAACTGTTTTTT.

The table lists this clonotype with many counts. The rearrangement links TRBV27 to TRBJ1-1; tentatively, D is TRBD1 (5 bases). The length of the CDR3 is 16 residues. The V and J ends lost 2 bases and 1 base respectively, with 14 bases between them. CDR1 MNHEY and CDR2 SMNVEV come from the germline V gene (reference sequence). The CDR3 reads CASSLAGADQNTEAFF. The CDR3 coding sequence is TGTGCCAGCAGTTTAGCCGGGGCAGACCAGAACACTGAAGCTTTCTTT.

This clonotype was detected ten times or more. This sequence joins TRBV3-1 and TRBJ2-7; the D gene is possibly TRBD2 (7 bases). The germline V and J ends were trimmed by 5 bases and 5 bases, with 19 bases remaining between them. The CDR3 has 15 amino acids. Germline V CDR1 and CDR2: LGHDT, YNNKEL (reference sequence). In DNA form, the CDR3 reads TGTGCCAGCAGCGTAGGGGCGGGGGCAATCCACGAGCAGTACTTC. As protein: CASSVGAGAIHEQYF.